A selection of T cell receptor beta chains follows, all from one sample in a study of cytomegalovirus exposure and HLA in healthy donors. Sequencing was performed with immunoSEQ multiplex PCR; in TCRdb, only in-frame clones are kept and a portion is missing. Of more than 150,000 clones in the sample, roughly 82% were seen once. Specimen: PBMCs. These receptor sequences come from a woman aged 45 to 65 in good health and CMV-seropositive. Each CDR3 is given with its conserved first and last residue. D genes are given only for firm matches. A clone size is listed for some rows: how often the clone was seen (once, few, many), or a class if it is expanded.

V gene	J gene	D gene	clone size	CDR3 DNA	CDR3 protein
TRBV5-1	TRBJ2-7	TRBD1	NA	TGCGCCAGCAGCGGGGACAGGGGACTCTACGAGCAGTACTTC	CASSGDRGLYEQYF
TRBV6-1	TRBJ1-2	TRBD1	NA	TGTGCCAGCAGTGAAGCGCTTTTCGTCGACAGGGACGGCTACACCTTC	CASSEALFVDRDGYTF
TRBV7-9	TRBJ2-2	TRBD2	NA	TGTGCCAGCAGCTTATTTGGGCTAGCGGGGAACACCGGGGAGCTGTTTTTT	CASSLFGLAGNTGELFF
TRBV7-9	TRBJ1-2	TRBD1	NA	TGTGCCAGCAGCCCAGGGACAGGGGGAGGCTATGGCTACACCTTC	CASSPGTGGGYGYTF
TRBV30	TRBJ1-2	NA	NA	TGTGCCTGTGGCCGGACAGTATCGATTGGCTACACCTTC	CACGRTVSIGYTF
TRBV2	TRBJ1-2	NA	NA	TGTGCCAGCAGTGAGTTCTGGCAGGACTCTAACTATGGCTACACCTTC	CASSEFWQDSNYGYTF
TRBV11-2	TRBJ1-2	TRBD1	NA	TGTGCCAGCAGCCCTCTACCGGGACAGACCTATGGCTACACCTTC	CASSPLPGQTYGYTF
TRBV9	TRBJ2-1	NA	few	TGTGCCAGCAGTACAGGGAAGGGTGAGCAGTTCTTC	CASSTGKGEQFF
TRBV19	TRBJ1-6	TRBD1	few	TGTGCCAGTAGACCGGGACAGGATAATTCACCCCTCCACTTT	CASRPGQDNSPLHF
TRBV5-1	TRBJ2-7	TRBD1	NA	TGCGCCAGCAGCTTGGCCCGGCAGGGGGCGGACGAGCAGTACTTC	CASSLARQGADEQYF
TRBV5-1	TRBJ2-2	NA	once	TGCGCCAGCAGCTTGGACGGGTCCACCGGGGAGCTGTTTTTT	CASSLDGSTGELFF
TRBV6-1	TRBJ2-7	TRBD2	NA	TGTGCCAGCAGCTTAGCGGGGAGCTCCTACGAGCAGTACTTC	CASSLAGSSYEQYF
TRBV6-6	TRBJ2-1	NA	NA	TGTGCCAGCAGTCTTACTGGGCATGAGCAGTTCTTC	CASSLTGHEQFF
TRBV19	TRBJ1-6	NA	NA	TGTGCCAGTAGCCGGGATCTAAGCTCCTATAATTCACCCCTCCACTTT	CASSRDLSSYNSPLHF
TRBV10-3	TRBJ1-1	NA	NA	TGTGCCATCAGTGAAAGTAGGGGCCATAACACTGAAGCTTTCTTT	CAISESRGHNTEAFF
TRBV27	TRBJ2-7	NA	NA	TGTGCCAGCAGTCGAGTTTCTGGGCCGAGCTACGAGCAGTACTTC	CASSRVSGPSYEQYF
TRBV6-5	TRBJ2-2	NA	NA	TGTGCCAGCAGTTATAGGGGGGGCGGCCCAAGGGAGCTGTTTTTT	CASSYRGGGPRELFF
TRBV4-1	TRBJ1-6	TRBD1	once	TGCGCCAGCAGCCAAGAACCCGGGACAGGGCACTCACCCCTCCACTTT	CASSQEPGTGHSPLHF
TRBV2	TRBJ2-3	NA	NA	TGTGCCAGCGGTTGGGCAATAGGCGATACGCAGTATTTT	CASGWAIGDTQYF
TRBV7-8	TRBJ2-2	TRBD1	NA	TGTGCCAGCAGGTTAGGACAGGGCGCCACCGGGGAGCTGTTTTTT	CASRLGQGATGELFF